One sample yielded the 31 T cell receptor beta chains listed below, sequenced in a study of response to subunit inactivated influenza vaccine. MiXCR was run by TCRdb on the RT-PCR reads, yielding one entry per CDR3 protein. The sample comprises around 520,000 distinct CDR3 sequences, about 12% of which are singletons, and about 10% rests with the top ten. Sample: PBMCs from blood, taken on the day of vaccination. These receptors came from a man aged 50 or older who received an inactivated influenza vaccine.

This clonotype was found a few times. The V and J genes are TRBV20-1 and TRBJ2-6; no reliable D call. The ends were cut back, 6 bases at V and 0 bases at J, with 18 bases in the middle. Germline CDR1 DFQATT, CDR2 SNEGSKA (reference sequence). This CDR3 comprises 17 residues. DNA for the CDR3: TGCAGTGCCTCTTCGGGCCCCCCTGCCTCTGGGGCCAACGTCCTGACTTTC. It specifies CSASSGPPASGANVLTF.

This clonotype was observed a handful of times. The chain joins TRBV5-1 to TRBJ2-3, with 10 bases fitting TRBD2. Trimming at V came to 2 bases and at J to 3 bases, leaving 3 bases not matched to a gene. This CDR3 spans 15 amino acids. Germline CDR1 SGHRS, CDR2 YFSETQ. The CDR3 is CASSFSGGQTDTQYF. In DNA, the CDR3 is TGCGCCAGCAGCTTTAGCGGGGGGCAGACAGATACGCAGTATTTT. The variable domain in full, with the rest retrieved from reference TRBV5-1 and TRBJ2-3, is KAGVTQTPRYLIKTRGQQVTLSCSPISGHRSVSWYQQTPGQGLQFLFEYFSETQRNKGNFPGRFSGRQFSNSRSEMNVSTLELGDSALYLCASSFSGGQTDTQYFGPGTRLTVL.

The table lists this clonotype with a few counts. The genes are TRBV20-1 and TRBJ2-5, with 10 bases that match TRBD1. From germline, CDR1 is DFQATT and CDR2 SNEGSKA (reference sequence). The CDR3 extends over 16 amino acids. The J segment lost 4 bases and the V segment lost 5 bases, leaving 13 bases of the junction unmatched. CDR3 amino acids: CSALIPGQGFRETQYF. DNA of the CDR3: TGCAGTGCTCTAATACCGGGACAGGGGTTTCGAGAGACCCAGTACTTC.

There are a few counts of this clonotype. The chain joins TRBV28 to TRBJ2-1, with 12 bases that match TRBD2. The CDR3 has 17 amino acids. The trim removed 5 bases at V and 3 bases at J, leaving 8 bases unmatched. The germline gives CDR1 MDHEN, CDR2 SYDVKM. The CDR3 loop reads CASSPGGLAGIYNEQFF. The CDR3 nucleotides are TGTGCCAGCAGTCCAGGCGGACTAGCGGGGATCTACAATGAGCAGTTCTTC.

This chain connects TRBV21-1 to TRBJ1-3. TRBV21-1 is a documented pseudogene. This CDR3 has 13 amino acids. CDR3 sequence: CASSPDGENTIYF. In DNA form, the CDR3 reads TGTGCCAGCAGCCCTGACGGTGAAAACACCATATATTTT.

This clonotype has only a few counts. The chain carries TRBV27 and TRBJ2-7; no clear D gene. This CDR3 contains 16 residues. In germline, CDR1 is MNHEY, CDR2 SMNVEV (reference sequence). Trimming took 3 bases from V and 3 from J, leaving 18 bases between them. The CDR3 is CASSFSQPLLDYEQYF. CDR3 nucleotide sequence: TGTGCCAGCAGTTTTAGTCAACCGCTTCTAGACTACGAGCAGTACTTC.

The sample holds a few counts of this clonotype. This chain connects TRBV28 to TRBJ2-7; D is uncertain. V was clipped by 3 bases and J by 2 bases, with 11 bases between them. There are 14 residues in the CDR3. Per germline, CDR1 MDHEN and CDR2 SYDVKM. CDR3 in DNA: TGTGCCAGCAGTTTGGTGGATTCGACCTACGAGCAGTACTTC. Amino acids: CASSLVDSTYEQYF.

This clonotype was counted between two and nine times. V is TRBV6-1 and J is TRBJ2-6; no clear D gene. This CDR3 spans 17 amino acids. V was clipped by 6 bases and J by 2 bases, with 17 bases between them. The germline gives CDR1 MNHNS, CDR2 SASEGT. The CDR3 reads CASSPGPWVTGANVLTF. DNA of the CDR3: TGTGCCAGCAGCCCTGGCCCTTGGGTAACTGGGGCCAACGTCCTGACTTTC.

This chain uses TRBV2 with TRBJ2-3, with TRBD2 identical over 9 bases. The V and J ends lost 3 bases and 0 bases, in that order; junction bases with no gene match: 1. The CDR3 covers 15 residues. From germline, CDR1 is SNHLY and CDR2 FYNNEI. CDR3 DNA: TGTGCCAGCAGTGATACTAGCGGGAGCACAGATACGCAGTATTTT. Translating it yields CASSDTSGSTDTQYF.

This clonotype was observed at least ten times. This chain's CDR3 is CARAGLAGFGEQFF. Written as DNA, the CDR3 is TGTGCCAGGGCGGGACTAGCGGGATTCGGTGAGCAGTTCTTC. The rearrangement uses TRBV2 and TRBJ2-1; 13 positions match TRBD2. Germline V gene sequence: CDR1 SNHLY, CDR2 FYNNEI. The CDR3 has 14 amino acids. V gave up 9 bases and J gave up 9 bases; unmatched junction bases: 8.

The chain carries TRBV18 and TRBJ1-3; TRBD1 agrees at 10 bases. V trimming: 3 bases; J trimming: 8 bases; junction bases outside the gene matches: 10. The CDR3 loop spans 16 amino acids. Germline V gives CDR1 KGHSH, CDR2 LQKENI. The CDR3: CASSPTGQGNVDTIYF. The CDR3 DNA reads as TGTGCCAGCTCACCTACGGGACAGGGGAACGTCGACACCATATATTTT.

This clonotype showed up just a few times. J is TRBJ2-3 and V is TRBV20-1, with unresolved D. V lost 3 bases and J lost 1, with 11 bases in between. This CDR3 region has 14 residues. CDR1 and CDR2 (germline): DFQATT, SNEGSKA (reference sequence). CDR3 loop: CSASALGGTDTQYF. The DNA of the CDR3 is TGCAGTGCTAGTGCCCTTGGGGGCACAGATACGCAGTATTTT.

The V and J genes are TRBV3-1 and TRBJ2-2; maybe TRBD1 (5 bases). Germline assignment: CDR1 LGHDT and CDR2 YNNKEL (reference sequence). The CDR3 extends over 15 amino acids. V lost 11 bases and J 6 bases, leaving 22 bases between the germline ends. DNA of the CDR3: TGTGCCTCCTCCCAACGCGGCCTGGGGCCCGGGGAGCTGTTTTTT. Amino acids: CASSQRGLGPGELFF. Full variable domain (outside the CDR3, taken from reference TRBV3-1 and TRBJ2-2): DTAVSQTPKYLVTQMGNDKSIKCEQNLGHDTMYWYKQDSKKFLKIMFSYNNKELIINETVPNRFSPKSPDKAHLNLHINSLELGDSAVYFCASSQRGLGPGELFFGEGSRLTVL.

The sample holds a few counts of this clonotype. The chain links TRBV20-1 to TRBJ1-6; 11 bases match TRBD1. This CDR3 contains 12 residues. Per germline, CDR1 DFQATT and CDR2 SNEGSKA (reference sequence). V shed 8 bases and J 9 bases; nucleotides not matched to a gene: 3. This chain's CDR3 is CSTGTGGSPLHF. The CDR3, as DNA: TGCAGTACCGGGACAGGGGGTTCACCCCTCCACTTT.

The rearrangement joins TRBV20-1 to TRBJ2-3, with 9 bases that match TRBD1. Trimming took 3 bases from V and 2 from J; bases not matched to a gene: 6. The V gene's germline CDR1 is DFQATT and CDR2 SNEGSKA (reference sequence). The CDR3 runs to 15 residues. This chain's CDR3 is CSASGDRASTDTQYF. In DNA form, the CDR3 reads TGCAGTGCTAGCGGGGACAGGGCATCCACAGATACGCAGTATTTT.

This clonotype was counted ten times or more. The rearrangement joins TRBV2 to TRBJ1-1; 8 nucleotides align to TRBD1. This CDR3 has 13 residues. The V gene's germline CDR1 is SNHLY and CDR2 FYNNEI. V lost 10 bases and J lost 0; bases outside the gene matches: 4. The CDR3 here is CANSDRVNTEAFF. CDR3 nucleotide sequence: TGTGCCAACTCGGACAGGGTGAACACTGAAGCTTTCTTT.

The CDR3 loop is CASSLGTLEWFF. CDR3 coding DNA: TGTGCCAGCAGCTTAGGGACTCTGGAGTGGTTCTTC. The V gene is TRBV7-9, the J gene TRBJ2-1; a weak D match, TRBD2 (5 bases). The CDR3 has 12 amino acids. Trimming cost V 1 base and J 15 bases, with 13 bases left between them. Germline CDR1 is SEHNR and CDR2 is FQNEAQ (reference sequence). The variable domain in full, with the rest retrieved from reference TRBV7-9 and TRBJ2-1, is DTGVSQNPRHKITKRGQNVTFRCDPISEHNRLYWYRQTLGQGPEFLTYFQNEAQLEKSRLLSDRFSAERPKGSFSTLEIQRTEQGDSAMYLCASSLGTLEWFFGPGTRLTVL.

This chain connects TRBV6-5 to TRBJ1-1, with no clear D. This CDR3 comprises 14 residues. V gave up 2 bases and J gave up 3 bases, with 10 bases separating them. Germline values: CDR1 MNHEY, CDR2 SVGAGI. The CDR3 bases are TGTGCCAGCAGTTACGAGGGATCCTACACTGAAGCTTTCTTT. Residues: CASSYEGSYTEAFF.

This clonotype occurred many times. This chain links TRBV29-1 with TRBJ2-3; D assignment may be TRBD1 or TRBD2 (5 bases each). The V gene lost 3 bases and the J gene lost 1 base, with 20 bases spanning the gap. Germline V gene lookup returns CDR1 SQVTM and CDR2 ANQGSEA. The CDR3 loop spans 17 amino acids. The CDR3 nucleotides are TGCAGCGTTGAGGGTGGGGCGCTCATCGGGGGCACAGATACGCAGTATTTT. Its protein is CSVEGGALIGGTDTQYF.

In this sample, this clonotype turned up a few times. This rearrangement joins TRBV4-3 to TRBJ2-1, with no clear D. Trimming shortened V by 4 bases and J by 0 bases, and 10 bases separated the two germline ends. Germline CDR1 is LGHNA and CDR2 is YSLEER. CDR3 length equals 15 residues. In DNA form, the CDR3 reads TGCGCCAGCAGCCCAAGTGTCAGCTCCTACAATGAGCAGTTCTTC. It yields the protein CASSPSVSSYNEQFF.

Many counts were recorded for this clonotype. J is TRBJ2-1 and V is TRBV10-3; TRBD2 agrees at 7 bases. The germline V gene encodes CDR1 ENHRY and CDR2 SYGVKD. The CDR3 contains 13 residues. V lost 5 bases and J lost 7; bases outside the gene matches: 5. The CDR3 DNA is TGTGCCATCAGTCGGGAGGACGGGAATGAGCAGTTCTTC. It encodes CAISREDGNEQFF.

In its sample, this clonotype was seen a few times. This rearrangement joins TRBV7-2 to TRBJ1-6; a possible D gene is TRBD1 (6 bases). V lost 2 bases and J lost 13, with 18 bases in between. The length of the CDR3 is 15 residues. Germline assignment: CDR1 SGHTA and CDR2 FQGNSA. DNA for the CDR3: TGTGCCAGCAGCTTACAGGACAGAACTCGTTTCCCCCTCCACTTT. This translates into CASSLQDRTRFPLHF. The variable domain in full, completed from reference TRBV7-2 and TRBJ1-6, reads GAGVSQSPSNKVTEKGKDVELRCDPISGHTALYWYRQSLGQGLEFLIYFQGNSAPDKSGLPSDRFSAERTGGSVSTLTIQRTQQEDSAVYLCASSLQDRTRFPLHFGNGTRLTVT.

CDR3 sequence (DNA): TGCAGTGCTATAAGTGCAACTAATGAAAAACTGTTTTTT. As protein: CSAISATNEKLFF. The V gene is TRBV20-1, the J gene TRBJ1-4; D not certain. V lost 4 bases and J 0 bases, leaving 6 bases between the germline ends. Germline V gene lookup returns CDR1 DFQATT and CDR2 SNEGSKA (reference sequence). This CDR3 comprises 13 residues.

J is TRBJ1-2 and V is TRBV12-3 or TRBV12-4, with a weak D call TRBD1 (6 bases). The CDR3 length is 14 residues. Trimming took 4 bases from V and 7 from J, leaving 16 bases between them. For the CDR3, the DNA is TGTGCCAGCAGTTCCGCGGGGGGGGCGTTTGGCTACACCTTC. It specifies CASSSAGGAFGYTF.

This chain connects TRBV27 to TRBJ2-7; 8 bases match TRBD2. Germline CDR1 reads MNHEY; CDR2 reads SMNVEV (reference sequence). CDR3 length: 15 residues. V lost 5 bases and J lost 7; bases outside the gene matches: 13. CDR3 region: CASSAGGTRRVEQYF. CDR3 bases: TGTGCCAGCAGTGCCGGCGGGACTAGACGGGTTGAGCAGTACTTC.

This chain links TRBV6-5 with TRBJ2-1; weak D call: TRBD2 (6 bases). CDR1 MNHEY and CDR2 SVGAGI come from the germline V gene. This CDR3 spans 14 amino acids. The V end lost 4 bases, the J end lost 6 bases, and 13 bases lay between the germline ends. The CDR3 sequence is CASSFSGTANEQFF. The CDR3, as DNA: TGTGCCAGCAGTTTTTCCGGGACTGCCAATGAGCAGTTCTTC.

In this sample, this clonotype turned up a few times. The J gene is TRBJ1-6, the V gene TRBV6-5, with unresolved D. The germline gives CDR1 MNHEY, CDR2 SVGAGI. CDR3 size: 15 residues. Trimming left V 0 bases short and J 9 bases short, with 12 bases between. The CDR3 coding sequence is TGTGCCAGCAGTTACTCTGGGGATGGGAGTTCACCCCTCCACTTT. Protein sequence: CASSYSGDGSSPLHF.

This clonotype was observed at least ten times. J is TRBJ2-5 and V is TRBV5-1, with 8 bases lining up with TRBD1. CDR3 length: 14 amino acids. CDR1 SGHRS and CDR2 YFSETQ come from the germline V gene. V gave up 3 bases and J gave up 5 bases; unmatched junction bases: 6. CDR3 coding DNA: TGCGCCAGCAGCTCCGGACAGGGCGGGGAGACCCAGTACTTC. Encoded protein: CASSSGQGGETQYF.

The chain couples TRBV5-1 to TRBJ2-3, with 8 bases identical to TRBD2. The CDR3 length is 14 residues. Losses at the gene ends were 7 bases for V and 2 bases for J; bases not matched to a gene: 6. Germline assignment: CDR1 SGHRS and CDR2 YFSETQ. CDR3 nucleotide sequence: TGCGCCAGCGGAGGCGGGGGGCACACAGATACGCAGTATTTT. Protein sequence: CASGGGGHTDTQYF.

The J gene is TRBJ1-5, the V gene TRBV4-3, with no clear D. This CDR3 has 15 amino acids. Trimming took off 0 bases at V and 0 bases at J, with 6 bases between the two ends. Germline CDR1 and CDR2: LGHNA and YSLEER. The CDR3 is CASSQDPNSNQPQHF. Written as DNA, the CDR3 is TGCGCCAGCAGCCAAGATCCCAATAGCAATCAGCCCCAGCATTTT.

This clonotype appeared many times. The J gene is TRBJ2-1, the V gene TRBV10-3; D is uncertain. The CDR3 is made up of 16 amino acids. CDR1 and CDR2 (germline): ENHRY, SYGVKD. V was pared by 1 base and J by 4 bases, with 14 bases between. CDR3 residues: CAISELQVRSYNEQFF. CDR3 sequence (DNA): TGTGCCATCAGTGAGTTGCAGGTACGATCTTACAATGAGCAGTTCTTC.